This is a list of T cell receptor beta chains from one sample in a study of shared clonotypes between healthy human individuals. This table comes from immunoSEQ multiplex PCR, and its TCRdb copy is limited to in-frame clones, with some not included. This sample has around 100,000 clones; 55% to 80% occur once, and the top ten carry about 22%. The sample was memory CD8+ T cells sorted from blood. These receptors were obtained from a woman younger than 45 in good health. Each CDR3 is given with its conserved first and last residue. Fields, in order: V gene, clone size, J gene, D gene, CDR3 protein, CDR3 DNA. The D gene is left open where the match is weak. Rows may omit the clone size; those that give it use once, few, many or a size class.

v_gene: TRBV19
abundance: .
j_gene: TRBJ1-5
d_gene: TRBD1
CDR3aa: CASSIWTGGNQPQHF
CDR3nt: TGTGCCAGTAGTATCTGGACAGGGGGGAATCAGCCCCAGCATTTT

v_gene: TRBV5-6
abundance: .
j_gene: TRBJ1-5
d_gene: .
CDR3aa: CASSLSGNQPQHF
CDR3nt: TGTGCCAGCAGCTTGTCAGGCAATCAGCCCCAGCATTTT

v_gene: TRBV9
abundance: .
j_gene: TRBJ2-7
d_gene: .
CDR3aa: CASSENTRSGPMDEQYF
CDR3nt: TGTGCCAGCAGCGAAAATACCCGTAGCGGACCCATGGACGAGCAGTACTTC

v_gene: TRBV29-1
abundance: medium-sized
j_gene: TRBJ2-3
d_gene: .
CDR3aa: CSVEVEAGNTQYF
CDR3nt: TGCAGCGTTGAAGTAGAGGCAGGTAATACGCAGTATTTT

v_gene: TRBV21-1
abundance: few
j_gene: TRBJ2-7
d_gene: .
CDR3aa: CASSKLAVQYEQYF
CDR3nt: TGTGCCAGCAGCAAACTTGCAGTTCAGTACGAGCAGTACTTC

v_gene: TRBV27
abundance: .
j_gene: TRBJ1-5
d_gene: .
CDR3aa: CASSEVRGNQPQHF
CDR3nt: TGTGCCAGCAGTGAAGTCAGGGGAAATCAGCCCCAGCATTTT

v_gene: TRBV7-9
abundance: .
j_gene: TRBJ2-7
d_gene: .
CDR3aa: CASSRNSYEQYF
CDR3nt: TGTGCCAGCAGCCGGAATTCCTACGAGCAGTACTTC

v_gene: TRBV6-1
abundance: few
j_gene: TRBJ1-5
d_gene: .
CDR3aa: CASNSRGGQPQHF
CDR3nt: TGTGCCAGCAACTCTAGGGGGGGTCAGCCCCAGCATTTT

v_gene: TRBV2
abundance: .
j_gene: TRBJ1-1
d_gene: TRBD1
CDR3aa: CASRETGESNTEAFF
CDR3nt: TGTGCCAGCAGAGAGACAGGGGAGTCGAACACTGAAGCTTTCTTT

v_gene: TRBV7-9
abundance: .
j_gene: TRBJ2-2
d_gene: TRBD2
CDR3aa: CASRDTGTRSGELFF
CDR3nt: TGTGCCAGCAGGGACACCGGGACTAGAAGCGGGGAGCTGTTTTTT

v_gene: TRBV7-9
abundance: many
j_gene: TRBJ2-1
d_gene: TRBD2
CDR3aa: CASSPRGGSAYNEQFF
CDR3nt: TGTGCCAGCAGCCCGAGGGGCGGGAGCGCCTACAATGAGCAGTTCTTC

v_gene: TRBV19
abundance: .
j_gene: TRBJ2-2
d_gene: .
CDR3aa: CASSPLGRELFF
CDR3nt: TGTGCCAGTAGTCCCCTTGGCCGGGAGCTGTTTTTT

v_gene: TRBV21-1
abundance: .
j_gene: TRBJ2-4
d_gene: .
CDR3aa: CASSMSNNSDIQYF
CDR3nt: TGTGCCAGCAGCATGTCGAATAATAGCGACATTCAGTACTTC

v_gene: TRBV7-9
abundance: .
j_gene: TRBJ2-7
d_gene: .
CDR3aa: CASSLGARDYEQYF
CDR3nt: TGTGCCAGCAGCTTAGGGGCGAGGGACTACGAGCAGTACTTC

v_gene: TRBV5-1
abundance: once
j_gene: TRBJ2-5
d_gene: TRBD1
CDR3aa: CASSLHGTGGGETQYF
CDR3nt: TGCGCCAGCAGCTTGCACGGGACAGGGGGTGGAGAGACCCAGTACTTC

v_gene: TRBV4-1
abundance: .
j_gene: TRBJ2-1
d_gene: TRBD2
CDR3aa: CASSQPGGSSYNEQFF
CDR3nt: TGCGCCAGCAGCCAGCCGGGGGGGAGCTCCTACAATGAGCAGTTCTTC

v_gene: TRBV2
abundance: .
j_gene: TRBJ2-7
d_gene: .
CDR3aa: CASWRWSGVSYEQYF
CDR3nt: TGTGCCAGCTGGCGTTGGTCGGGAGTCTCCTACGAGCAGTACTTC

v_gene: TRBV15
abundance: .
j_gene: TRBJ1-1
d_gene: .
CDR3aa: CATSRGDGRVAFF
CDR3nt: TGTGCCACCAGCAGAGGGGACGGCCGGGTTGCTTTCTTT

v_gene: TRBV11-1
abundance: .
j_gene: TRBJ2-3
d_gene: TRBD2
CDR3aa: CASSYYSGREADTQYF
CDR3nt: TGTGCCAGCAGCTACTACTCCGGGAGGGAGGCAGATACGCAGTATTTT

v_gene: TRBV27
abundance: .
j_gene: TRBJ2-7
d_gene: TRBD1
CDR3aa: CASMGTAYEQYF
CDR3nt: TGTGCCAGCATGGGGACAGCTTACGAGCAGTACTTC

v_gene: TRBV19
abundance: many
j_gene: TRBJ1-1
d_gene: .
CDR3aa: CASSPQSGTEAFF
CDR3nt: TGTGCCAGTAGCCCCCAGTCGGGTACTGAAGCTTTCTTT

v_gene: TRBV25-1
abundance: .
j_gene: TRBJ2-7
d_gene: .
CDR3aa: CASSDPRPPGVYEQYF
CDR3nt: TGTGCCAGCAGTGATCCCAGGCCACCAGGGGTCTACGAGCAGTACTTC

v_gene: TRBV10-3
abundance: medium-sized
j_gene: TRBJ2-7
d_gene: .
CDR3aa: CAISAGLKTSSYEQYF
CDR3nt: TGTGCCATCAGTGCGGGACTCAAAACCAGCTCCTACGAGCAGTACTTC

v_gene: TRBV4-1
abundance: .
j_gene: TRBJ2-2
d_gene: TRBD2
CDR3aa: CASSQDGRKAGRSSGELFF
CDR3nt: TGCGCCAGCAGCCAAGATGGAAGAAAAGCGGGAAGGTCTTCCGGGGAGCTGTTTTTT

v_gene: TRBV6-1
abundance: medium-sized
j_gene: TRBJ2-2
d_gene: TRBD1
CDR3aa: CASSDGTGDTGELFF
CDR3nt: TGTGCCAGCAGTGATGGCACAGGGGACACCGGGGAGCTGTTTTTT

v_gene: TRBV9
abundance: .
j_gene: TRBJ2-1
d_gene: TRBD2
CDR3aa: CASSFSGRADEQFF
CDR3nt: TGTGCCAGCAGCTTTAGCGGGAGGGCTGATGAGCAGTTCTTC

v_gene: TRBV11-2
abundance: .
j_gene: TRBJ2-7
d_gene: TRBD2
CDR3aa: CASSYSSGLGAGEQYF
CDR3nt: TGTGCCAGCAGCTATTCCTCGGGACTAGGGGCGGGAGAGCAGTACTTC

v_gene: TRBV4-1
abundance: .
j_gene: TRBJ2-2
d_gene: .
CDR3aa: CASSHFGKGPGGELFF
CDR3nt: TGCGCCAGCAGCCACTTCGGGAAGGGGCCAGGCGGGGAGCTGTTTTTT

v_gene: TRBV4-2
abundance: few
j_gene: TRBJ2-1
d_gene: TRBD2
CDR3aa: CASSQDSTSGYNEQFF
CDR3nt: TGTGCCAGCAGCCAAGATTCGACTAGCGGGTACAATGAGCAGTTCTTC

v_gene: TRBV27
abundance: many
j_gene: TRBJ2-7
d_gene: .
CDR3aa: CASSSGLSFEQYF
CDR3nt: TGTGCCAGCAGTTCGGGACTTTCCTTCGAGCAGTACTTC

v_gene: TRBV10-3
abundance: few
j_gene: TRBJ2-7
d_gene: TRBD2
CDR3aa: CATGGAGPYEQYF
CDR3nt: TGTGCCACCGGGGGGGCAGGTCCCTACGAGCAGTACTTC

v_gene: TRBV4-1
abundance: .
j_gene: TRBJ2-7
d_gene: .
CDR3aa: CASSRIQERAHEQYF
CDR3nt: TGCGCCAGCAGCCGCATACAGGAGAGGGCCCACGAGCAGTACTTC

v_gene: TRBV6-4
abundance: .
j_gene: TRBJ2-2
d_gene: TRBD1
CDR3aa: CDEWDRIDTGELFF
CDR3nt: TGCGACGAATGGGACAGAATCGACACCGGGGAGCTGTTTTTT

v_gene: TRBV5-1
abundance: .
j_gene: TRBJ2-7
d_gene: .
CDR3aa: CASSLSTDSYEQYF
CDR3nt: TGCGCCAGCAGCCTGTCGACAGACTCCTACGAGCAGTACTTC

v_gene: TRBV29-1
abundance: .
j_gene: TRBJ2-5
d_gene: .
CDR3aa: CSVVFGRQGRETQYF
CDR3nt: TGCAGCGTTGTTTTCGGCCGTCAGGGGAGGGAGACCCAGTACTTC

v_gene: TRBV30
abundance: once
j_gene: TRBJ2-4
d_gene: .
CDR3aa: CAWSHQGAAGGIQYF
CDR3nt: TGTGCCTGGAGTCACCAGGGGGCGGCGGGGGGCATTCAGTACTTC

v_gene: TRBV11-2
abundance: .
j_gene: TRBJ2-7
d_gene: .
CDR3aa: CASSLGSANYEQYF
CDR3nt: TGTGCCAGCAGCTTAGGGTCAGCCAATTACGAGCAGTACTTC

v_gene: TRBV5-5
abundance: few
j_gene: TRBJ2-1
d_gene: TRBD2
CDR3aa: CASSLFREGYNEQFF
CDR3nt: TGTGCCAGCAGCTTGTTCCGGGAGGGGTACAATGAGCAGTTCTTC

v_gene: TRBV2
abundance: .
j_gene: TRBJ2-7
d_gene: TRBD1
CDR3aa: CASSPLDRASYEQYF
CDR3nt: TGTGCCAGCAGTCCCCTCGACAGGGCATCCTACGAGCAGTACTTC

v_gene: TRBV4-1
abundance: .
j_gene: TRBJ2-6
d_gene: .
CDR3aa: CASSQVRWGKGANVLTF
CDR3nt: TGCGCCAGCAGCCAAGTGCGGTGGGGCAAAGGGGCCAACGTCCTGACTTTC

v_gene: TRBV6-1
abundance: many
j_gene: TRBJ2-3
d_gene: .
CDR3aa: CASSEHTGSTDTQYF
CDR3nt: TGTGCCAGCAGTGAACATACAGGTAGCACAGATACGCAGTATTTT

v_gene: TRBV29-1
abundance: once
j_gene: TRBJ1-1
d_gene: .
CDR3aa: CSVVRRGTEAFF
CDR3nt: TGCAGCGTTGTCCGGAGGGGCACTGAAGCTTTCTTT

v_gene: TRBV6-5
abundance: .
j_gene: TRBJ2-7
d_gene: TRBD1
CDR3aa: CASSTWTGWTHEQYF
CDR3nt: TGTGCCAGCAGTACCTGGACAGGGTGGACCCACGAGCAGTACTTC

v_gene: TRBV19
abundance: .
j_gene: TRBJ2-5
d_gene: .
CDR3aa: CASSDTFREQYF
CDR3nt: TGTGCCAGTAGTGACACATTTAGGGAGCAGTACTTC

v_gene: TRBV4-1
abundance: few
j_gene: TRBJ2-1
d_gene: TRBD2
CDR3aa: CASSRRTSSGSYNEQFF
CDR3nt: TGCGCCAGCAGCCGAAGAACGTCTAGCGGTTCCTACAATGAGCAGTTCTTC

v_gene: TRBV4-1
abundance: .
j_gene: TRBJ2-1
d_gene: TRBD2
CDR3aa: CASSQVTGGLTSGRFNEQFF
CDR3nt: TGCGCCAGCAGCCAAGTAACAGGGGGTTTAACTAGCGGGAGGTTTAATGAGCAGTTCTTC

v_gene: TRBV27
abundance: .
j_gene: TRBJ2-7
d_gene: TRBD2
CDR3aa: CASTPAGGPYEQYF
CDR3nt: TGTGCCAGCACCCCAGCGGGGGGCCCCTACGAGCAGTACTTC

v_gene: TRBV5-1
abundance: .
j_gene: TRBJ2-3
d_gene: .
CDR3aa: CASKLLAEPTDTQYF
CDR3nt: TGCGCCAGCAAGCTCTTAGCGGAACCCACAGATACGCAGTATTTT

v_gene: TRBV28
abundance: .
j_gene: TRBJ2-1
d_gene: .
CDR3aa: CASSLSLGLHYNEQFF
CDR3nt: TGTGCCAGCAGTTTATCCCTCGGACTACACTACAATGAGCAGTTCTTC

v_gene: TRBV7-8
abundance: .
j_gene: TRBJ2-7
d_gene: .
CDR3aa: CASSLRVIYEQYF
CDR3nt: TGTGCCAGCAGCTTGAGGGTTATCTACGAGCAGTACTTC

v_gene: TRBV28
abundance: few
j_gene: TRBJ2-2
d_gene: TRBD1
CDR3aa: CASSGQVYTGELFF
CDR3nt: TGTGCCAGCTCGGGACAGGTCTACACCGGGGAGCTGTTTTTT

v_gene: TRBV11-2
abundance: .
j_gene: TRBJ2-1
d_gene: TRBD2
CDR3aa: CASSQAGGPYNEQFF
CDR3nt: TGTGCCAGCAGCCAAGCGGGAGGGCCCTACAATGAGCAGTTCTTC

v_gene: TRBV19
abundance: .
j_gene: TRBJ2-1
d_gene: TRBD2
CDR3aa: CASSMRGLAVSYNEQFF
CDR3nt: TGTGCCAGTAGTATGAGAGGACTAGCGGTTTCCTACAATGAGCAGTTCTTC